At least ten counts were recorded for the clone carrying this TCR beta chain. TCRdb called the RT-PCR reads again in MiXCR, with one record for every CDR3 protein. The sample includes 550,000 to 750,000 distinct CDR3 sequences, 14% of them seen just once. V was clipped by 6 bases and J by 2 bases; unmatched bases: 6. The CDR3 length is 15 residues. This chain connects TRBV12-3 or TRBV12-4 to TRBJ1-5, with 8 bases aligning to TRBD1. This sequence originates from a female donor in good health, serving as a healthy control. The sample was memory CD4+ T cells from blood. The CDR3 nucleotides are TGTGCCAGCAGCCCGACAGGGGCAGGCAATCAGCCCCAGCATTTT. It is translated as CASSPTGAGNQPQHF.